These 2 T cell receptor beta chains originate from one sample sequenced in a study of blood T cell dynamics during melanoma immunotherapy. The time point: pre-treatment baseline. TCRdb's table, derived via immunoSEQ multiplex PCR, lists solely in-frame clones and lacks some. The data hold roughly 23,000 clones, with over 85% observed a single time. This sample comprised blood, obtained from a patient treated with checkpoint blockade. These receptors all stem from a human donor with melanoma.

Details on this clone: The germline gene is not matched at one end of the junction; a read error may be the cause. In DNA form, the CDR3 reads TGTGCCAGCAGTTACACAGAAGCTTTCTTT. The encoded protein is CASSYTEAFF. The chain couples TRBV6-6 to TRBJ1-1; D gene unclear. The CDR3 is made up of 10 amino acids. From germline, CDR1 is MNHNY and CDR2 SVGAGI (reference sequence).

This chain uses TRBV11-2 with TRBJ2-5; 7 bases fit TRBD2. The J call is uncertain, as TRBJ2-7 better fits the DNA end. This CDR3 region has 15 residues. Germline-derived CDR1 and CDR2 are SGHAT and FQNNGV. This chain's CDR3 is CASSITSVGAYEQYF. The CDR3 DNA reads TGTGCCAGCAGCATCACTAGCGTTGGGGCCTACGAGCAGTACTTC.